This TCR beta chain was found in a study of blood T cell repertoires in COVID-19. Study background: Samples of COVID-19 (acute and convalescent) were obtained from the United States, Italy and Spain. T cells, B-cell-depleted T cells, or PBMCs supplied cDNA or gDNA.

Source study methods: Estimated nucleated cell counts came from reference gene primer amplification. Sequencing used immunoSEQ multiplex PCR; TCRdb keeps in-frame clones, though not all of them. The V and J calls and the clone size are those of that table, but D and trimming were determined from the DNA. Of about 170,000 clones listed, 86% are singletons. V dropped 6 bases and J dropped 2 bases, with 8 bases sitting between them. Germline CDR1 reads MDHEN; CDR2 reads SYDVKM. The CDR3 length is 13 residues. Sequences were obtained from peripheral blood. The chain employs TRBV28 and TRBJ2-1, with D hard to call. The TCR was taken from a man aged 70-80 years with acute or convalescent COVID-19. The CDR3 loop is CASSPQTYNEQFF. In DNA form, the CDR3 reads TGTGCCAGCAGCCCCCAAACCTACAATGAGCAGTTCTTC.